What follows is one TCR beta chain and its context. Antigen specificity is unknown. The data were taken from a study of T cell repertoires in cytomegalovirus infection. Looking at the study overall: Public TCR beta signatures provided an indication of both CMV infection and a matching HLA type.

Study-wide points: HLA-C-restricted CMV clonotypes gave the most frequent clonotype in two of eight donors. Cumulative frequency of public TCR beta families picked out carriers of CMV plus the relevant HLA.

TCRdb ran MiXCR on the reads and lists one entry per CDR3 protein. This repertoire shows more than 200,000 distinct CDR3 sequences, around 8.7% found once; its top ten account for more than 12%. This CDR3 comprises 13 residues. V shed 6 bases and J shed 3 bases, with 8 bases lying between them. Looked up from germline, CDR1 is MNHNS and CDR2 is SASEGT. The receptor comes from a human donor in good health (CMV status not recorded). Some clones in this sample may be carry-over from other donors' samples. Sequenced input: PBMCs. This chain connects TRBV6-1 to TRBJ2-2; D is unresolved. The CDR3 nucleotides are TGTGCCAGCAGGAGGATAGACACCGGGGAGCTGTTTTTT. Amino acid sequence: CASRRIDTGELFF.